These 3 T cell receptor beta chains originate from one sample sequenced in a study of response to subunit inactivated influenza vaccine (dated by TCRdb to 2016 to 2019). The method was RT-PCR. Reads for this sample came from an Illumina HiSeq 2500. The raw public reads went through TCRdb reprocessing: fastp at Q25, MiXCR clone calling, in-frame beta chains kept. Under each unique CDR3 protein, matching rows form one entry showing the most common genes and DNA. The sample table records hundreds of thousands of distinct CDR3 sequences; approximately 11% of these occur just once. The ten largest clonotypes hold roughly 12% of the sample. The time point label, read with the paper, signifies: 40 to 45 days after influenza vaccine administration. Sequenced here: PBMCs from blood, sampled 35 to 45 days after vaccination. These receptors were obtained from a man in his fifties who received an inactivated influenza vaccine. Donor details come from another sample of the same person, matched by shared clones.

This clonotype was seen only a few times. The chain links TRBV6-1 to TRBJ2-2; TRBD2 aligns across 9 bases. The length of the CDR3 is 15 residues. Looked up from germline, CDR1 is MNHNS and CDR2 is SASEGT. Trimming removed 2 bases from V and 7 bases from J; junction bases left unmatched: 5. CDR3 in DNA: TGTGCCAGCAGTGAAAGTCTAGCGGGAAACGGGGAGCTGTTTTTT. Its protein product is CASSESLAGNGELFF.

The chain employs TRBV6-2 or TRBV6-3 and TRBJ2-7; 7 bases fit TRBD2. V gave up 5 bases and J gave up 6 bases; unmatched junction bases: 10. The CDR3 spans 14 residues. Germline CDR1 MNHEY, CDR2 SVGEGT. CDR3 nucleotide sequence: TGTGCCAGCAGTACGACTAGCAGGAGAGGCGAGCAGTACTTC. It encodes CASSTTSRRGEQYF.

The chain employs TRBV15 and TRBJ2-5; 7 bases fit TRBD2. The CDR3 sequence is 14 residues long. CDR1 and CDR2 from the germline V gene are LNHNV and YYDKDF (reference sequence). After removal of 0 bases from V and 2 bases from J, the junction contained 0 bases not matched to a gene. The CDR3 coding sequence is TGTGCCACCAGCAGAGATAGCGGGCAAGAGACCCAGTACTTC. This codes for CATSRDSGQETQYF.